This T cell receptor beta chain was identified in a study of identical twins. With regard to this clonotype: Antigen unknown.

Trimming took 5 bases from V and 4 from J, leaving 19 bases between them. The length of the CDR3 is 16 residues. Germline values: CDR1 SEHNR, CDR2 FQNEAQ (reference sequence). MiXCR was run by TCRdb on the 5' RACE reads, yielding one entry per CDR3 protein. The repertoire holds hundreds of thousands of distinct CDR3 sequences, with 8.5% to 9.5% as singletons. The study, taken as a whole, reports: Findings depended on cross-sectional statistics rather than tracking the same donors. Insertion counts were lower in abundant cord blood beta clonotypes, a trend that memory repertoires did not show.

This same sample was also taken into another study, of yellow fever vaccine responses in identical twins. That investigation notes: Twins reportedly had a vaccine T cell response that seemed partly convergent, partly personalized.

Specimen: PBMCs. V usage is TRBV7-9 and J usage is TRBJ2-3; tentatively, D is TRBD2 (6 bases). The TCR was taken from a woman aged 18-29 years in good health. The DNA for the CDR3 is TGTGCCAGCAGCCATAAGAGGGAGGAACTGGCAGATACGCAGTATTTT. Translating gives CASSHKREELADTQYF.